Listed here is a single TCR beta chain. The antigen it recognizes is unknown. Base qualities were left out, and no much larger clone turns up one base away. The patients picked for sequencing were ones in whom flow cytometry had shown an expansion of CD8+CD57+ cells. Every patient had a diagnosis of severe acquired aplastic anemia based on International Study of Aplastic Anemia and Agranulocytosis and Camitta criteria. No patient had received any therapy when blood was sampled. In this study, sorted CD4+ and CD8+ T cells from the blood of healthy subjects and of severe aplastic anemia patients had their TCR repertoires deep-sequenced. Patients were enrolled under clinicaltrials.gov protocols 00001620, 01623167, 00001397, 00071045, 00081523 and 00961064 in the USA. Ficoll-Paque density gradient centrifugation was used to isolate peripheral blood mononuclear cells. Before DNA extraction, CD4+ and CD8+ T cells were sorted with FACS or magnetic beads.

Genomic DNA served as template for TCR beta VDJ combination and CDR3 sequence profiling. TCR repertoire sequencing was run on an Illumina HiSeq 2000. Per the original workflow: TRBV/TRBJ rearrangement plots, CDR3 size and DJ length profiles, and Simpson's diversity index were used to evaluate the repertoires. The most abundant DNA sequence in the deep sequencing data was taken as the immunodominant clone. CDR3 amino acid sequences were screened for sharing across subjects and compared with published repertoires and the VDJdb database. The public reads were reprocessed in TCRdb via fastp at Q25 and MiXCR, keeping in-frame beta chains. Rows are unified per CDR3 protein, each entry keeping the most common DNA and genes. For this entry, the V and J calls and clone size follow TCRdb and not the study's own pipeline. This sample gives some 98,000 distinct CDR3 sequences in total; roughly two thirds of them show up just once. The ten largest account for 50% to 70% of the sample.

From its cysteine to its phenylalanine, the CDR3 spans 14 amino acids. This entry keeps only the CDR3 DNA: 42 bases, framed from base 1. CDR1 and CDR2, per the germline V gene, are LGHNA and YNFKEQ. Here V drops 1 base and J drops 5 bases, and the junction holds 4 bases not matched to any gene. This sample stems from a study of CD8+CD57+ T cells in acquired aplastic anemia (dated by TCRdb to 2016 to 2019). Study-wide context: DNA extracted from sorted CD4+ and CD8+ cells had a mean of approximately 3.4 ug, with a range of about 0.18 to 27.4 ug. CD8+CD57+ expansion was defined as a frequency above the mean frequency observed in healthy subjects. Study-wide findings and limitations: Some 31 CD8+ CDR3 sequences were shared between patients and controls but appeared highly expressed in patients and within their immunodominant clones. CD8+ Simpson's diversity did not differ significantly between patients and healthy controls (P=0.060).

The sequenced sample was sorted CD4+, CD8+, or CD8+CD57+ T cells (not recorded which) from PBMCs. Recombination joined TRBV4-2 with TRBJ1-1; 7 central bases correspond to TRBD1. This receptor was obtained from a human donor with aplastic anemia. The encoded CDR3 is CASSQGSTGTEAFF. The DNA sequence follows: TGTGCCAGCAGCCAAGGATCGACAGGGACTGAAGCTTTCTTT.